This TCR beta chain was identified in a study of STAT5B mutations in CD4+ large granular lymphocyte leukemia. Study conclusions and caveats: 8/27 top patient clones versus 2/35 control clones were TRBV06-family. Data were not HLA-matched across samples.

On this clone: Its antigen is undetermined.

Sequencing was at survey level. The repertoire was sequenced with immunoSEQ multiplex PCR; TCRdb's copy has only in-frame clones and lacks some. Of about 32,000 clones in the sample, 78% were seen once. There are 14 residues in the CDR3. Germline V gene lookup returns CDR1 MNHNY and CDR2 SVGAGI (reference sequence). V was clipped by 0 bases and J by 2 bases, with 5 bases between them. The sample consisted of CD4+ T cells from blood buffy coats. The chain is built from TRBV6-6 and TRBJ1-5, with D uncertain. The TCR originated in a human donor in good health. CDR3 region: CASSYSGGNQPQHF. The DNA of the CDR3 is TGTGCCAGCAGTTACTCAGGCGGCAATCAGCCCCAGCATTTT.